The next 10 T cell receptor beta chains were all read from a single sample in a study of blood T cell repertoires in COVID-19. Generated by immunoSEQ multiplex PCR, the TCRdb table keeps only in-frame clones and is missing some. Seen here are 240,000 or so clones, around 87% observed once, and the top ten hold about 3.3%. Sequenced: PBMCs or T cells enriched from blood (not recorded which). These receptor sequences come from a woman between 40 and 50 years old with acute COVID-19.

This clone is a singleton in its sample. The chain has TRBV3-1 (or the pseudogene TRBV3-2) and TRBJ2-3, with D possibly being TRBD2 (6 bases). Per germline, CDR1 LGHDT and CDR2 YNNKEL (reference sequence). This CDR3 comprises 15 residues. V was cut by 4 bases and J by 5 bases, with 16 bases left in between. The CDR3: CASSLGSSPGDTQYF. In DNA, the CDR3 is TGTGCCAGCAGCCTCGGGAGTTCCCCCGGAGATACGCAGTATTTT.

The V gene is TRBV30, the J gene TRBJ1-5, with D possibly being TRBD1 (6 bases). CDR3 size: 15 residues. CDR1 GTSNPN and CDR2 SVGIG come from the germline V gene (reference sequence). The V end lost 0 bases, the J end lost 6 bases, and 15 bases lay between the germline ends. CDR3 loop: CAWSVSQGGAQPQHF. The CDR3 nucleotides read TGTGCCTGGAGTGTGTCACAGGGAGGGGCTCAGCCCCAGCATTTT.

This chain connects TRBV30 to TRBJ2-3; maybe TRBD1 (6 bases). The V end was cut by 7 bases, the J end by 4 bases, with 21 bases between. Germline CDR1 reads GTSNPN; CDR2 reads SVGIG (reference sequence). CDR3 size: 15 residues. The CDR3 reads CAFTKGEGEADTQYF. The CDR3 DNA reads as TGTGCCTTTACCAAGGGGGAAGGAGAGGCAGATACGCAGTATTTT.

The chain has TRBV27 and TRBJ2-1, with D possibly TRBD1 on 6 matching bases. The V end lost 5 bases, the J end lost 0 bases, and 17 bases lay between the germline ends. Germline-derived CDR1 and CDR2 are MNHEY and SMNVEV (reference sequence). The CDR3 runs to 17 residues. CDR3 in amino acids: CASSTQGPRGSYNEQFF. In DNA, the CDR3 is TGTGCCAGCAGTACCCAGGGCCCCAGGGGCTCCTACAATGAGCAGTTCTTC.

The rearrangement joins TRBV12-5 to TRBJ2-1; maybe TRBD2 (5 bases). The CDR3 spans 15 residues. CDR1 LGHNT and CDR2 FRNRAP come from the germline V gene. V was pared by 7 bases and J by 0 bases, with 13 bases between. The CDR3 sequence is CASVPAALSYNEQFF. The CDR3 region has the DNA TGTGCTAGTGTCCCAGCGGCCCTCTCCTACAATGAGCAGTTCTTC.

The chain recombines TRBV12-3 or TRBV12-4 with TRBJ1-5; 8 bases are a match to TRBD1. Germline trimming cut 6 bases from V and 5 bases from J; bases unmatched to any gene: 3. The CDR3 has 13 residues. CDR3 amino acids: CASSGQGDQPQHF. As DNA, the CDR3 is TGTGCCAGCAGCGGACAGGGAGATCAGCCCCAGCATTTT.

The V call is TRBV27, the J call TRBJ2-3; 7 bases map to TRBD1. V lost 3 bases to trimming and J lost 4 bases; unmatched junction nucleotides: 4. There are 14 residues in the CDR3. Looked up from germline, CDR1 is MNHEY and CDR2 is SMNVEV (reference sequence). The CDR3 coding sequence is TGTGCCAGCAGTTTTAACAGGGGATCAGATACGCAGTATTTT. Translation: CASSFNRGSDTQYF.

V gene TRBV3-1 (or the pseudogene TRBV3-2) combines with J gene TRBJ1-3; the D gene is possibly TRBD1 (6 bases). From germline, CDR1 is LGHDT and CDR2 YNNKEL (reference sequence). The ends were cut back, 4 bases at V and 0 bases at J, with 10 bases in the middle. The CDR3 sequence is 15 residues long. This CDR3 is CASSPQQGSGNTIYF. As DNA, the CDR3 is TGTGCCAGCAGCCCTCAACAGGGCTCTGGAAACACCATATATTTT.

This chain uses TRBV30 with TRBJ2-2, with 11 bases aligning to TRBD1. This CDR3 region has 17 residues. Germline V gene lookup returns CDR1 GTSNPN and CDR2 SVGIG (reference sequence). Germline trimming cut 2 bases from V and 4 bases from J; bases unmatched to any gene: 9. The DNA of the CDR3 is TGTGCCTGGAGTAGGACAGGGGGCTTATTTTTCACCGGGGAGCTGTTTTTT. Amino acid sequence: CAWSRTGGLFFTGELFF.

This chain uses TRBV5-4 with TRBJ2-3; 8 bases line up with TRBD2. V shed 1 base, J shed 0 bases, and the junction held 4 bases outside the gene matches. Per the germline V gene, CDR1 is SGHNT and CDR2 is YYREEE (reference sequence). There are 16 residues in the CDR3. In nucleotides, the CDR3 is TGTGCCAGCAGCTTGAGCGCTAGCGGGAGCACAGATACGCAGTATTTT. This sequence encodes CASSLSASGSTDTQYF. Supplemented by reference TRBV5-4 and TRBJ2-3, the full variable domain reads ETGVTQSPTHLIKTRGQQVTLRCSSQSGHNTVSWYQQALGQGPQFIFQYYREEENGRGNFPPRFSGLQFPNYSSELNVNALELDDSALYLCASSLSASGSTDTQYFGPGTRLTVL.